What follows are 22 T cell receptor beta chains derived from one specimen sequenced in a study of cytomegalovirus exposure and HLA in healthy donors. Use of 60 Vbeta and 13 Jbeta primers characterized the PCR. Profiling relied on immunoSEQ multiplex PCR, and the TCRdb table lists in-frame clones only, not all of them. The table includes about 170,000 clones, 82% detected once. Specimen: PBMCs. These TCRs come from a male donor in good health and CMV-seronegative.

The J gene is TRBJ2-5, the V gene TRBV7-9, with D maybe TRBD2 (6 bases). Germline CDR1 is SEHNR and CDR2 is FQNEAQ (reference sequence). The CDR3 totals 15 residues. Trimming took 4 bases from V and 1 from J, leaving 13 bases between them. CDR3 DNA: TGTGCCAGCAGCTCCGACCTCGGGGGCCAAGAGACCCAGTACTTC. Its protein product is CASSSDLGGQETQYF.

The V and J genes are TRBV9 and TRBJ2-5; 7 nucleotides align to TRBD1. The DNA end favors TRBJ2-7, so the J call may be wrong. Germline assignment: CDR1 SGDLS and CDR2 YYNGEE. The CDR3 totals 15 residues. CDR3 loop: CASSGEGQSSYEQYF. For the CDR3, the DNA is TGTGCCAGCAGCGGAGAGGGACAGAGCTCCTACGAGCAGTACTTC.

The gene calls are TRBV6-5 and TRBJ2-7; tentative D call: TRBD2 (6 bases). Trimming cost V 2 bases and J 2 bases, with 16 bases left between them. This CDR3 spans 16 amino acids. The V gene's germline CDR1 is MNHEY and CDR2 SVGAGI. The CDR3 region is CASSYVGTPSTYEQYF. For the CDR3, the DNA is TGTGCCAGCAGTTACGTTGGGACTCCCTCCACCTACGAGCAGTACTTC.

There are a few counts of this clone. The chain combines TRBV5-1 with TRBJ2-7; TRBD1 aligns across 9 bases. The CDR3 is made up of 15 amino acids. CDR1 is SGHRS, CDR2 YFSETQ, per germline. The ends lost 0 bases at V and 6 bases at J; junction bases unmatched: 7. In DNA form, the CDR3 reads TGCGCCAGCAGCTTGGCTCCGGGGACAGGGCGCGAGCAGTACTTC. This codes for CASSLAPGTGREQYF.

The V call is TRBV29-1, the J call TRBJ2-1; 9 bases are shared with TRBD2. The CDR3 sequence is 13 residues long. Germline V gene lookup returns CDR1 SQVTM and CDR2 ANQGSEA. V gave up 7 bases and J gave up 7 bases; unmatched junction bases: 8. CDR3 nucleotides: TGCAGCGCCTCGGGCGGGAGGGGGAATGAGCAGTTCTTC. Its translation is CSASGGRGNEQFF.

This chain joins TRBV4-1 and TRBJ1-6; tentatively, D is TRBD1 (6 bases). The CDR3 is 17 amino acids. Trimming removed 1 base from V and 7 bases from J, with 17 bases in between. Germline V lookup: CDR1 MGHRA, CDR2 YSYEKL. CDR3 nucleotides: TGCGCCAGCAGCCAAGCGGGGGGCGCTTTTAGGAATTCACCCCTCCACTTT. Translating it yields CASSQAGGAFRNSPLHF.

The rearrangement links TRBV4-1 to TRBJ2-7; 8 bases match TRBD1. Trimming cost V 2 bases and J 6 bases; bases outside gene matches: 3. The CDR3 length is 13 residues. Per the germline V gene, CDR1 is MGHRA and CDR2 is YSYEKL. CDR3 sequence (DNA): TGCGCCAGCAGCCAAAACAGGGGGTTCGAGCAGTACTTC. It yields the protein CASSQNRGFEQYF.

The CDR3 protein is CASSLVRGMNNEQFF. CDR3 coding DNA: TGCGCCAGCAGCTTGGTCCGGGGGATGAACAATGAGCAGTTCTTC. The rearrangement uses TRBV5-1 and TRBJ2-1; possibly TRBD2 for D (6 bases). The CDR3 spans 15 residues. Per the germline V gene, CDR1 is SGHRS and CDR2 is YFSETQ. V was trimmed by 0 bases and J by 5 bases, leaving 12 bases between them. The full variable domain, with the rest looked up from reference TRBV5-1 and TRBJ2-1, is KAGVTQTPRYLIKTRGQQVTLSCSPISGHRSVSWYQQTPGQGLQFLFEYFSETQRNKGNFPGRFSGRQFSNSRSEMNVSTLELGDSALYLCASSLVRGMNNEQFFGPGTRLTVL.

This clone was seen once. The V call is TRBV5-1, the J call TRBJ1-1, with a weak D call TRBD1 (5 bases). Germline CDR1 and CDR2: SGHRS and YFSETQ. V lost 5 bases, J lost 1 base, and 9 bases lay in between. The CDR3 has 13 amino acids. DNA of the CDR3: TGCGCCAGCAGTATGGACACGAACACTGAAGCTTTCTTT. It specifies CASSMDTNTEAFF.

The chain links TRBV7-9 to TRBJ2-6; TRBD1 agrees at 10 bases. Trimming took 4 bases from V and 4 from J; bases not matched to a gene: 7. Germline lookup yields CDR1 SEHNR and CDR2 FQNEAQ (reference sequence). This CDR3 spans 17 amino acids. CDR3: CASSSTDRGTGANVLTF. The CDR3 DNA is TGTGCCAGCAGCTCCACGGACAGGGGGACCGGGGCCAACGTCCTGACTTTC.

This chain connects TRBV14 to TRBJ2-3, with 8 bases aligning to TRBD2. The CDR3 covers 18 residues. Looked up from germline, CDR1 is SGHDN and CDR2 is FVKESK. The V and J ends lost 4 bases and 2 bases, in that order; junction bases with no gene match: 14. CDR3 nucleotides: TGTGCCAGCAGCCGGACTAGCCTCCCCATAAGGGACACAGATACGCAGTATTTT. It is translated as CASSRTSLPIRDTDTQYF.

This clone was counted a few times. This chain links TRBV2 with TRBJ1-5; 7 bases are shared with TRBD1. Germline V gives CDR1 SNHLY, CDR2 FYNNEI. V lost 7 bases and J lost 6; bases outside the gene matches: 6. CDR3 length equals 13 residues. CDR3 sequence: CASKTGIVQPQHF. The CDR3 DNA follows: TGTGCCAGCAAGACAGGGATTGTTCAGCCCCAGCATTTT.

The chain couples TRBV19 to TRBJ1-2; TRBD1 might be the D (5 bases). This CDR3 has 14 amino acids. Trimming shortened V by 2 bases and J by 7 bases, and 14 bases separated the two germline ends. CDR1 and CDR2 from the germline V gene are LNHDA and SQIVND (reference sequence). Written as DNA, the CDR3 is TGTGCCAGTAGTATAATCTTTGGAGGGGTTGGCTACACCTTC. The encoded protein is CASSIIFGGVGYTF.

The rearrangement joins TRBV7-9 to TRBJ2-5; 9 bases are a match to TRBD1. CDR3 size: 18 residues. The V gene's germline CDR1 is SEHNR and CDR2 FQNEAQ (reference sequence). Trimming removed 2 bases from V and 5 bases from J; junction bases left unmatched: 15. CDR3 in amino acids: CASSLRTGQIDRGETQYF. DNA for the CDR3: TGTGCCAGCAGCTTAAGGACGGGGCAGATAGACAGGGGGGAGACCCAGTACTTC.

The rearrangement joins TRBV5-1 to TRBJ2-5; D is possibly TRBD1 (6 bases). Germline V lookup: CDR1 SGHRS, CDR2 YFSETQ. This CDR3 is built from 15 residues. V lost 0 bases and J 5 bases, leaving 14 bases between the germline ends. The CDR3 DNA reads as TGCGCCAGCAGCTTGGATATAGGGGGAGTGGAGACCCAGTACTTC. It codes for CASSLDIGGVETQYF.

The chain employs TRBV18 and TRBJ2-3; 7 bases are shared with TRBD2. This CDR3 has 16 amino acids. Germline V lookup: CDR1 KGHSH, CDR2 LQKENI. V lost 3 bases and J lost 2; bases outside the gene matches: 8. CDR3 bases: TGTGCCAGCTCACCTTCAGCGGGGATTACCACAGATACGCAGTATTTT. Its translation: CASSPSAGITTDTQYF.

The chain employs TRBV4-2 and TRBJ1-4, with no clear D. This CDR3 comprises 15 residues. Trimming left V 1 base short and J 4 bases short, with 10 bases between. Germline CDR1 LGHNA, CDR2 YNFKEQ. CDR3 nucleotides: TGTGCCAGCAGCCAAGCGGGGAGGCTTAATGAAAAACTGTTTTTT. Translated: CASSQAGRLNEKLFF.

The V gene is TRBV11-3, the J gene TRBJ2-5, with D unclear. The J call may be mistaken, given a closer DNA end match to TRBJ2-7. The CDR3 covers 12 residues. Germline V CDR1 and CDR2: SGHNT, YENEEA. The CDR3 sequence is CASPPPCYEQYF. CDR3 in DNA: TGTGCCAGCCCCCCTCCCTGCTACGAGCAGTACTTC.

This clone was observed a handful of times. This chain connects TRBV9 to TRBJ2-7; 11 bases line up with TRBD1. Trimming cost V 0 bases and J 7 bases; bases outside gene matches: 3. The CDR3 loop spans 14 amino acids. Germline assignment: CDR1 SGDLS and CDR2 YYNGEE. Here the CDR3 reads CASSVGTGGGEQYF. CDR3 sequence (DNA): TGTGCCAGCAGCGTAGGGACAGGGGGCGGGGAGCAGTACTTC.

The chain employs TRBV5-6 and TRBJ1-3, with unresolved D. The germline gives CDR1 SGHDT, CDR2 YYEEEE. V lost 4 bases, J lost 7 bases, and 9 bases lay in between. This CDR3 has 12 amino acids. The CDR3 region is CASSRTWNTIYF. Here the CDR3 DNA reads TGTGCCAGCAGCCGCACTTGGAACACCATATATTTT.

V usage is TRBV6-5 and J usage is TRBJ2-1; 10 bases fit TRBD2. Germline V CDR1 and CDR2: MNHEY, SVGAGI. Germline trimming cut 11 bases from V and 8 bases from J; bases unmatched to any gene: 9. The CDR3 has 13 amino acids. The CDR3 DNA follows: TGTGCCGCGCTAGCTAGCGGGAGACATGAGCAGTTCTTC. Translating gives CAALASGRHEQFF.

V gene TRBV19 combines with J gene TRBJ2-6; 7 bases agree with TRBD1. This CDR3 contains 18 residues. CDR1 LNHDA and CDR2 SQIVND come from the germline V gene (reference sequence). The trim removed 6 bases at V and 4 bases at J, leaving 15 bases unmatched. The CDR3 sequence is CASRSFKQGLVGANVLTF. The CDR3 nucleotides are TGTGCCAGTAGAAGCTTCAAACAGGGGCTGGTAGGGGCCAACGTCCTGACTTTC.